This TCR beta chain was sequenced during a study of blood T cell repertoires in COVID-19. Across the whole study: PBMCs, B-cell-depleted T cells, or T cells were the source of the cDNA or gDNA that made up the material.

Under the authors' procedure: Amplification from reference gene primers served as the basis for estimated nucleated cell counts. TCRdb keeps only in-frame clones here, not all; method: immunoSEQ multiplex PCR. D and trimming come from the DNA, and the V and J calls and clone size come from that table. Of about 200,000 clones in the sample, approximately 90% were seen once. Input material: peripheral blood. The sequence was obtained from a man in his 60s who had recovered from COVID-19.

For the CDR3, the DNA is TGTGCCAGCAGCCTCCCGGGACTAGCGGGAACCCGAACCTACGAGCAGTACTTC. This gives the protein CASSLPGLAGTRTYEQYF. The rearrangement links TRBV7-8 to TRBJ2-7, with 13 bases that match TRBD2. With V trimmed by 5 bases and J by 2 bases, 12 bases remained unmatched. Germline CDR1 SGHVS, CDR2 FQNEAQ. The CDR3 is 18 residues long. Full variable domain (outside the CDR3, taken from reference TRBV7-8 and TRBJ2-7): GAGVSQSPRYKVAKRGQDVALRCDPISGHVSLFWYQQALGQGPEFLTYFQNEAQLDKSGLPSDRFFAERPEGSVSTLKIQRTQQEDSAVYLCASSLPGLAGTRTYEQYFGPGTRLTVT.